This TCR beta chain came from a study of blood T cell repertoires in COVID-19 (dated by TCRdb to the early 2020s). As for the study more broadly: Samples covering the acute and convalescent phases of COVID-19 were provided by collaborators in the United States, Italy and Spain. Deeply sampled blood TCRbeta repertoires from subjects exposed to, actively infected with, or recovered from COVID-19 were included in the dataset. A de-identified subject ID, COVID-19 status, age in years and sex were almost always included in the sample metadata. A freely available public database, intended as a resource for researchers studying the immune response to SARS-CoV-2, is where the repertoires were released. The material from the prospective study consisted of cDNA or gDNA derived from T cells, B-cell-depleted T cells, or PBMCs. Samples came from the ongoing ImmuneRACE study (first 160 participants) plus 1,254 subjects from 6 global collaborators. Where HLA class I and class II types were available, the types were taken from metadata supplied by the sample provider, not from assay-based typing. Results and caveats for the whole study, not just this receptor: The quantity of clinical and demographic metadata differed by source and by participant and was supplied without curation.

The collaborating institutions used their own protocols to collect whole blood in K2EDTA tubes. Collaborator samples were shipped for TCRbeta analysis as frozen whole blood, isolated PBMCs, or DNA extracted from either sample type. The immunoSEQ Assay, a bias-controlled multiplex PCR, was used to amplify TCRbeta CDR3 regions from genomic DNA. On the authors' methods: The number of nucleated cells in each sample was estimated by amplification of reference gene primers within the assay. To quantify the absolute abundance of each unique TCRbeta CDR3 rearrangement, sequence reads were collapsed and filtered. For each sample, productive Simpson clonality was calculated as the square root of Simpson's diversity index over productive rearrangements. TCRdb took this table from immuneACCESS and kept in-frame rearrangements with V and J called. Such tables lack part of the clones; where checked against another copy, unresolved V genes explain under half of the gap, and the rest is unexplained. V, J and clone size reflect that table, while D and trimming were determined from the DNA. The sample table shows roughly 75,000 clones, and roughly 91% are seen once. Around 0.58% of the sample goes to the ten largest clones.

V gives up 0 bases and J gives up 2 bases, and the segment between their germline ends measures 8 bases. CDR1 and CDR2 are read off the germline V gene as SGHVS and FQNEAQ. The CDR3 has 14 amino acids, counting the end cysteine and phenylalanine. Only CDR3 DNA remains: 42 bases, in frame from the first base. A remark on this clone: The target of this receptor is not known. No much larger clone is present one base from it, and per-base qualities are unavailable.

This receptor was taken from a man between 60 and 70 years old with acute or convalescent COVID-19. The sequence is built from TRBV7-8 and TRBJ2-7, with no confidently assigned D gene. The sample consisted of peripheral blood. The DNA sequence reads TGTGCCAGCAGCTTAGCCATTACTCCCTACGAGCAGTACTTC. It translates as CASSLAITPYEQYF.